This TCR beta chain was sequenced during a study of control samples from healthy donors and cancer patients. Germline CDR1 MNHEY, CDR2 SVGAGI. The CDR3 has 13 residues. V lost 4 bases and J 5 bases, leaving 11 bases between the germline ends. Sequenced by immunoSEQ multiplex PCR; TCRdb stores in-frame clones only, minus some. Of 98,000 or so clones in the sample, 88% are singletons; the top ten hold roughly 14%. The sequence came from a woman between 70 and 85 years old in good health. This chain links TRBV6-5 with TRBJ1-2, with no clear D. The specimen sequenced was blood. The CDR3 here is CASSSFFGYGYTF. The DNA of the CDR3 is TGTGCCAGCAGTTCGTTCTTTGGATATGGCTACACCTTC.